This section outlines one T cell receptor beta chain sequence together with its context. Its target is unknown. The sample originates from a study of cytomegalovirus exposure and HLA in healthy donors. Overall study: From HLA-typed donors, an early data release held tens of millions of unique TCRs.

Looked up from germline, CDR1 is MNHEY and CDR2 is SVGAGI. Trimming shortened V by 0 bases and J by 4 bases, and 13 bases separated the two germline ends. This CDR3 is 16 amino acids long. Whole-study results and caveats: Previously analyzed data showed that most TCR beta V segments were productive at a frequency of about 90% or about 30%. Because they were indistinguishable, some V segments, including TRBV6-2 and TRBV6-3, were excluded. Reported results showed that the classifier diagnosed cytomegalovirus status with high specificity and sensitivity.

Researchers ran the PCR with 60 Vbeta and 13 Jbeta primers. The repertoire was sequenced with immunoSEQ multiplex PCR; TCRdb's copy has only in-frame clones and lacks some. The data contain about 130,000 clones, 80% of them singletons. The rearrangement joins TRBV6-5 to TRBJ2-1, with D perhaps matching TRBD1 (5 bases). The specimen was PBMCs. The receptor was isolated from a man in his forties in good health and CMV-seronegative. CDR3 nucleotide sequence: TGTGCCAGCAGTTACTCGAAGGTGGCAGGGTACAATGAGCAGTTCTTC. Translating gives CASSYSKVAGYNEQFF.